Each of the 28 T cell receptor beta chains below was sequenced from the same sample in a study of blood T cells in healthy people across ages (dated by TCRdb to between 2014 and 2017). The method was 5' RACE. Sequencing was carried out with an Illumina HiSeq 2500. A second roughly 7 to 12 cycle PCR used a sample-barcoded 5' primer and a J-beta primer mix. Using fastp trimming at Q25 and MiXCR clonotype assembly, TCRdb reanalyzed the public sequencing data and kept in-frame beta chains. Duplicate CDR3 protein sequences are folded into a single record with the most common DNA and genes. In this sample the table shows around 1,100,000 distinct CDR3 sequences, 35% to 45% of which occur a single time. Clones ranked in the top ten supply around 13% of the sample. The sequenced material came from blood. The receptors were sampled from a man younger than 35 in good health.

The chain is built from TRBV27 and TRBJ1-2; D might be TRBD1 (5 bases). The germline gives CDR1 MNHEY, CDR2 SMNVEV (reference sequence). The CDR3 has 14 amino acids. V was trimmed by 6 bases and J by 7 bases, leaving 18 bases between them. CDR3 bases: TGTGCCAGCAGCCGACTGGGACCGTTCGGTGGCTACACCTTC. This codes for CASSRLGPFGGYTF.

This clonotype has a handful of counts. The chain carries TRBV11-1 and TRBJ2-1; 9 bases match TRBD2. This CDR3 contains 15 residues. The junction had 7 bases not matched to a gene; V was cut back by 6 bases and J by 4 bases. The germline gives CDR1 SGHAT, CDR2 FQDESV (reference sequence). CDR3 residues: CASRTDSGRYNEQFF. The CDR3 DNA follows: TGTGCCAGCAGGACGGACAGCGGGAGGTACAATGAGCAGTTCTTC.

The chain carries TRBV7-2 and TRBJ1-1; TRBD1 is a possible D gene (5 bases). Trimming left V 5 bases short and J 3 bases short, with 22 bases between. Germline assignment: CDR1 SGHTA and CDR2 FQGNSA. This CDR3 is built from 17 residues. DNA for the CDR3: TGTGCCAGCAGCCCTCGCGGGGGAGGGGATGTGGACACTGAAGCTTTCTTT. Its translation: CASSPRGGGDVDTEAFF.

This clonotype showed up just a few times. This chain joins TRBV6-2 or TRBV6-3 and TRBJ1-2; tentatively, D is TRBD1 (5 bases). Germline V gene data show CDR1 as MNHEY and CDR2 as SVGEGT. The CDR3 is 15 residues long. The V end lost 0 bases, the J end lost 2 bases, and 10 bases lay between the germline ends. CDR3 bases: TGTGCCAGCAGTTACTCGAGGAGGGACAACTATGGCTACACCTTC. Translated: CASSYSRRDNYGYTF.

This chain connects TRBV27 to TRBJ1-4; TRBD1 matches at 9 bases. The CDR3 consists of 14 residues. The germline gives CDR1 MNHEY, CDR2 SMNVEV (reference sequence). Trimming cost V 5 bases and J 7 bases; bases outside gene matches: 5. This CDR3 is CASSKTGGGEKLFF. CDR3 sequence (DNA): TGTGCCAGCAGTAAGACAGGGGGAGGTGAAAAACTGTTTTTT.

The rearrangement uses TRBV20-1 and TRBJ2-5; 11 positions match TRBD2. CDR3 length equals 13 residues. Per the germline V gene, CDR1 is DFQATT and CDR2 is SNEGSKA (reference sequence). V lost 5 bases and J lost 3; bases outside the gene matches: 2. Here the CDR3 DNA reads TGCAGTGCTGGGGGACTAGCGGAAGAGACCCAGTACTTC. Its translation is CSAGGLAEETQYF.

J is TRBJ2-1 and V is TRBV7-2, with D tentatively TRBD2 (6 bases). The ends were cut back, 5 bases at V and 10 bases at J, with 12 bases in the middle. Germline loops: CDR1 SGHTA, CDR2 FQGNSA. The CDR3 totals 12 residues. The CDR3 region is CASSGGTLEQFF. The CDR3 nucleotides are TGTGCCAGCAGCGGAGGGACTCTAGAGCAGTTCTTC.

This clonotype was recorded at least ten times. The rearrangement joins TRBV10-3 to TRBJ2-5; D gene uncertain. CDR1 is ENHRY, CDR2 SYGVKD, per germline. This CDR3 is 13 amino acids long. V was cut by 0 bases and J by 2 bases, with 4 bases left in between. This CDR3 reads CAISESRQETQYF. In DNA, the CDR3 is TGTGCCATCAGTGAGTCCAGACAAGAGACCCAGTACTTC.

This clonotype has just a few counts. V is TRBV20-1 and J is TRBJ1-1; tentatively, D is TRBD1 (6 bases). This CDR3 is built from 17 residues. Germline V CDR1 and CDR2: DFQATT, SNEGSKA (reference sequence). V was clipped by 0 bases and J by 5 bases, with 22 bases between them. In DNA form, the CDR3 reads TGCAGTGCTAGAGATAAAAGTATGGCAGGGGTAAGGACTGAAGCTTTCTTT. It encodes CSARDKSMAGVRTEAFF.

This clonotype was found once. The rearrangement uses TRBV20-1 and TRBJ1-2; D gene unclear. This CDR3 region has 13 residues. The V end lost 3 bases, the J end lost 9 bases, and 17 bases lay between the germline ends. In germline, CDR1 is DFQATT, CDR2 SNEGSKA (reference sequence). The CDR3 bases are TGCAGTGCTAGGTTGGACCGGGTTTTAAGCTACACCTTC. Translating gives CSARLDRVLSYTF.

This clonotype showed up many times. The genes are TRBV29-1 and TRBJ1-2, with a possible D match to TRBD1 (5 bases). The CDR3 sequence is 12 residues long. V gave up 3 bases and J gave up 4 bases, with 9 bases separating them. Looked up from germline, CDR1 is SQVTM and CDR2 is ANQGSEA. The chain's CDR3 is CSVERGSYGYTF. The CDR3 bases are TGCAGCGTTGAGCGGGGCTCCTATGGCTACACCTTC.

This chain joins TRBV6-2 or TRBV6-3 and TRBJ2-1, with TRBD2 matching over 15 bases. J was trimmed by 10 bases and V by 8 bases; bases with no gene match: 9. Germline lookup yields CDR1 MNHEY and CDR2 SVGEGT. The CDR3 totals 15 residues. The CDR3 sequence is CASGLGLAGGGEQFF. DNA of the CDR3: TGTGCCAGCGGATTGGGACTAGCGGGGGGAGGGGAGCAGTTCTTC.

This chain links TRBV29-1 with TRBJ1-2; D is unclear. Trimming cost V 4 bases and J 2 bases, with 14 bases left between them. The CDR3 is 14 amino acids. Germline CDR1 and CDR2: SQVTM and ANQGSEA. The CDR3 region is CSVGVGDFNYGYTF. DNA for the CDR3: TGCAGCGTTGGCGTTGGGGATTTCAACTATGGCTACACCTTC.

This clonotype was observed a handful of times. This sequence joins TRBV29-1 and TRBJ1-2; 9 bases align to TRBD1. This CDR3 region has 14 residues. Germline CDR1 SQVTM, CDR2 ANQGSEA. V lost 6 bases and J lost 7; bases outside the gene matches: 12. Here the CDR3 reads CSVEGGQGEAGYTF. Here the CDR3 DNA reads TGCAGCGTCGAGGGGGGACAGGGCGAGGCTGGCTACACCTTC.

The chain recombines TRBV20-1 with TRBJ1-1, with no clear D. Looked up from germline, CDR1 is DFQATT and CDR2 is SNEGSKA (reference sequence). The CDR3 has 12 amino acids. Trimming took off 3 bases at V and 9 bases at J, with 14 bases between the two ends. The CDR3 sequence is CSARREPSQAFF. The CDR3 coding sequence is TGCAGTGCTAGGCGTGAGCCCTCTCAAGCTTTCTTT.

The chain uses TRBV7-9 and TRBJ1-4, with D perhaps TRBD1 (6 bases). This CDR3 comprises 12 residues. V was trimmed by 1 base and J by 16 bases, leaving 13 bases between them. Germline V gene sequence: CDR1 SEHNR, CDR2 FQNEAQ (reference sequence). CDR3 nucleotides: TGTGCCAGCAGCTTAGAAGCAGGACAGCCGTTTTTT. Translating gives CASSLEAGQPFF.

This clonotype showed up just a few times. The J gene is TRBJ1-2, the V gene TRBV10-3; D not certain. The germline gives CDR1 ENHRY, CDR2 SYGVKD. The V end was cut by 3 bases, the J end by 5 bases, with 16 bases between. This CDR3 has 15 residues. The CDR3 protein is CAISETGEGRYGYTF. The CDR3 DNA sequence: TGTGCCATCAGTGAAACGGGAGAAGGACGTTATGGCTACACCTTC.

This chain's CDR3 is CASSYSSGGTFLARSSYNEQFF. The CDR3 nucleotides read TGTGCCAGCAGTTACTCTTCTGGTGGGACTTTCCTTGCTCGAAGCTCCTACAATGAGCAGTTCTTC. V is TRBV6-5 and J is TRBJ2-1, with D possibly TRBD2 on 6 matching bases. Germline V gene sequence: CDR1 MNHEY, CDR2 SVGAGI. The CDR3 spans 22 residues. The V end lost 0 bases, the J end lost 0 bases, and 27 bases lay between the germline ends.

This chain joins TRBV7-9 and TRBJ2-3, with 11 positions matching TRBD2. CDR1 is SEHNR, CDR2 FQNEAQ, per germline (reference sequence). Trimming at V came to 1 base and at J to 1 base, leaving 1 base not matched to a gene. The CDR3 extends over 16 amino acids. CDR3 DNA sequence: TGTGCCAGCAGCTTAGTTAGCGGGAGGGGCACAGATACGCAGTATTTT. Translating gives CASSLVSGRGTDTQYF.

The table lists this clonotype with a few counts. One junction end does not reproduce the germline sequence, and a read error may be involved. The V and J genes are TRBV2 and TRBJ1-6, with D tentatively TRBD1 (5 bases). Germline V CDR1 and CDR2: SNHLY, FYNNEI. CDR3 length equals 15 residues. CDR3 sequence: CSSSEGQGIILPLHF. The CDR3 region has the DNA TGTTCCAGCAGTGAAGGGCAGGGTATAATTCTACCCCTCCACTTT.

This clonotype was found a few times. V and J are TRBV6-6 and TRBJ2-3; TRBD1 aligns across 11 bases. Germline V CDR1 and CDR2: MNHNY, SVGAGI (reference sequence). The CDR3 consists of 15 residues. The V and J ends lost 6 bases and 5 bases, in that order; junction bases with no gene match: 7. CDR3 amino acids: CASSPRDRGGDTQYF. The CDR3 bases are TGTGCCAGCAGCCCTAGGGACAGGGGGGGAGATACGCAGTATTTT.

This clonotype was detected a few times. The chain joins TRBV5-1 to TRBJ1-1, with D possibly matching TRBD1 (5 bases). Trimming removed 2 bases from V and 0 bases from J, with 17 bases in between. The CDR3 contains 17 residues. CDR1 and CDR2 (germline): SGHRS, YFSETQ. Written as DNA, the CDR3 is TGCGCCAGCAGCTTTACAGGCCCCCAGGGTGTGAACACTGAAGCTTTCTTT. This translates into CASSFTGPQGVNTEAFF. Drawing the rest from reference TRBV5-1 and TRBJ1-1, the complete variable domain is KAGVTQTPRYLIKTRGQQVTLSCSPISGHRSVSWYQQTPGQGLQFLFEYFSETQRNKGNFPGRFSGRQFSNSRSEMNVSTLELGDSALYLCASSFTGPQGVNTEAFFGQGTRLTVV.

The CDR3 sequence: CASSRDRVLGAKNIQYF. As DNA, the CDR3 is TGTGCCAGCAGCCGCGACAGGGTCTTGGGCGCCAAAAACATTCAGTACTTC. The genes are TRBV7-8 and TRBJ2-4, with TRBD1 matching over 7 bases. V lost 5 bases and J lost 1; bases outside the gene matches: 11. The CDR3 consists of 17 residues. Germline V gives CDR1 SGHVS, CDR2 FQNEAQ.

This clonotype was found a few times. This chain links TRBV10-3 with TRBJ2-1; 14 bases fit TRBD2. Germline lookup yields CDR1 ENHRY and CDR2 SYGVKD. The CDR3 runs 16 residues. Trimming cost V 3 bases and J 8 bases; bases outside gene matches: 6. CDR3 loop: CAISDQTSGGAHEQFF. CDR3 in DNA: TGTGCCATCAGTGACCAGACTAGCGGGGGGGCCCATGAGCAGTTCTTC.

This chain uses TRBV10-3 with TRBJ2-3; possibly TRBD1 for D (5 bases). The CDR3 spans 15 residues. Deletions cut 0 bases from V and 2 bases from J, with 9 bases between. Germline assignment: CDR1 ENHRY and CDR2 SYGVKD. The CDR3 here is CAISESDTSTDTQYF. In DNA form, the CDR3 reads TGTGCCATCAGTGAGTCGGACACCTCCACAGATACGCAGTATTTT.

This chain connects TRBV5-1 to TRBJ1-1; no reliable D call. Trimming left V 2 bases short and J 3 bases short, with 8 bases between. The CDR3 is 13 residues long. CDR1 SGHRS and CDR2 YFSETQ come from the germline V gene. CDR3 coding DNA: TGCGCCAGCAGCTTTGCCATTCACACTGAAGCTTTCTTT. Translation gives CASSFAIHTEAFF.

DNA of the CDR3: TGTGCCTGGAGGGGAGGACGGAAGAACACTGAAGCTTTCTTT. This gives the protein CAWRGGRKNTEAFF. This chain connects TRBV30 to TRBJ1-1; D is uncertain. V lost 3 bases and J 1 base, leaving 12 bases between the germline ends. Germline CDR1 reads GTSNPN; CDR2 reads SVGIG (reference sequence). The CDR3 has 14 residues.

The chain employs TRBV6-6 and TRBJ1-1; D ambiguous. The V gene's germline CDR1 is MNHNY and CDR2 SVGAGI (reference sequence). The CDR3 is 13 residues long. The V and J ends lost 6 bases and 4 bases respectively, with 12 bases between them. The CDR3 spells CASRTVGFTEAFF. CDR3 nucleotide sequence: TGTGCCAGCAGAACAGTGGGATTCACTGAAGCTTTCTTT.